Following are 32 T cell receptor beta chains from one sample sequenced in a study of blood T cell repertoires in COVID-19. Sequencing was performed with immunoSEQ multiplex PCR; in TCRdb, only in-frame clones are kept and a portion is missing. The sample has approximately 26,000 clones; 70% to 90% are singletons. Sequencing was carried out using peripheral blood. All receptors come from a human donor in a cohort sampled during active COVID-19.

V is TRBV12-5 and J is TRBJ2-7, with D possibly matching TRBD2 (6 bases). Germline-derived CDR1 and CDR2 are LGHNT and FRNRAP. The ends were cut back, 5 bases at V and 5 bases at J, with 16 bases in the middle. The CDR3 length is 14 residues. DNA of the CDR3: TGTGCTAGTGGTCCCCGGGGTGGGGAGGACGAGCAGTACTTC. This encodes CASGPRGGEDEQYF.

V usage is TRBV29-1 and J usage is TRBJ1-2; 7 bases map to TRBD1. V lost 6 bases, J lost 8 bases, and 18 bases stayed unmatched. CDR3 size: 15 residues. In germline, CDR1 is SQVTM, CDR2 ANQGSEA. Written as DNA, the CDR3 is TGCAGCGTGGGGGGACAGTTTCAGGCCCCCTGGGGCTACACCTTC. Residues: CSVGGQFQAPWGYTF.

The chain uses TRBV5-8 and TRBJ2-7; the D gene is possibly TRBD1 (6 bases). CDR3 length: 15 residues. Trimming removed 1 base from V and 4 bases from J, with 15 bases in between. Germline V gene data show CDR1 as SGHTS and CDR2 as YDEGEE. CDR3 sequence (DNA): TGTGCCAGCAGCTTGCGGCTACAGGGCAAATACGAGCAGTACTTC. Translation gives CASSLRLQGKYEQYF.

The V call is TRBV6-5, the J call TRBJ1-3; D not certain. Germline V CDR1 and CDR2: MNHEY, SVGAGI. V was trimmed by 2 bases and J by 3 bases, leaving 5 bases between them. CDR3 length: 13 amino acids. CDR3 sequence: CASSYPGGNTIYF. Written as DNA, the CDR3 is TGTGCCAGCAGTTACCCCGGTGGAAACACCATATATTTT.

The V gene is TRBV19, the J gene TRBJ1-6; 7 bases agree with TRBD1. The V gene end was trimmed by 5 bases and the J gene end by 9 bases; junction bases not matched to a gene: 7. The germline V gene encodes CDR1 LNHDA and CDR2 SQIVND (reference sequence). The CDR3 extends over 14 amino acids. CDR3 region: CASSEGQEGSPLHF. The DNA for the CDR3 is TGTGCCAGTAGTGAAGGACAGGAAGGTTCACCCCTCCACTTT.

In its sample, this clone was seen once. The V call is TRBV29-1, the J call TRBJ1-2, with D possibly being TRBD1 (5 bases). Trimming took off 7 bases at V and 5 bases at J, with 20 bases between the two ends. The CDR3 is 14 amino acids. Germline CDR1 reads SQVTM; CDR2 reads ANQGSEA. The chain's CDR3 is CSASAGPTLYGYTF. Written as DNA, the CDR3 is TGCAGCGCTTCCGCGGGGCCCACACTATATGGCTACACCTTC.

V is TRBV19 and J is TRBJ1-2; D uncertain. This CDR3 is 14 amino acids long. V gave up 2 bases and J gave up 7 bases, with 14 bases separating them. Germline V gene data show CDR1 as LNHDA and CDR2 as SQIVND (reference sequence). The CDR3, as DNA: TGTGCCAGTAGTATATCTCCATGGAGGAGTGGCTACACCTTC. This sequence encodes CASSISPWRSGYTF. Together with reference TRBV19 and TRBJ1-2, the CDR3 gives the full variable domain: DGGITQSPKYLFRKEGQNVTLSCEQNLNHDAMYWYRQDPGQGLRLIYYSQIVNDFQKGDIAEGYSVSREKKESFPLTVTSAQKNPTAFYLCASSISPWRSGYTFGSGTRLTVV.

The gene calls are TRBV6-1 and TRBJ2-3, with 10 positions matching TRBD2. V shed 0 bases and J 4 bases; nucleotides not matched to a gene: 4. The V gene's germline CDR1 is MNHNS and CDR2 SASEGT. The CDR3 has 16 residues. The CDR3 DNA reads TGTGCCAGCAGTGAAGCGAAGCGGGAGGGTTCAGATACGCAGTATTTT. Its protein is CASSEAKREGSDTQYF.

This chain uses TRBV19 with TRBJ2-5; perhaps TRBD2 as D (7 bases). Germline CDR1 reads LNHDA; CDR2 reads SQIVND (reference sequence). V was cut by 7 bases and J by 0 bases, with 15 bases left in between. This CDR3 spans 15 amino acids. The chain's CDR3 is CASKAGGRDQETQYF. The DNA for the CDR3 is TGTGCCAGTAAGGCCGGGGGGCGGGACCAAGAGACCCAGTACTTC. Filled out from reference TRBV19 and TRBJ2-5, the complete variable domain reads DGGITQSPKYLFRKEGQNVTLSCEQNLNHDAMYWYRQDPGQGLRLIYYSQIVNDFQKGDIAEGYSVSREKKESFPLTVTSAQKNPTAFYLCASKAGGRDQETQYFGPGTRLLVL.

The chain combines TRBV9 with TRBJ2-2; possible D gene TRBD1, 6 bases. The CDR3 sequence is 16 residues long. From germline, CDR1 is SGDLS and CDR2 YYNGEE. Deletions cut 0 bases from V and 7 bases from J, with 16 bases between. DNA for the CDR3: TGTGCCAGCAGCGTAGCTCCGGCAGGGGAACACGGGGAGCTGTTTTTT. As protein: CASSVAPAGEHGELFF.

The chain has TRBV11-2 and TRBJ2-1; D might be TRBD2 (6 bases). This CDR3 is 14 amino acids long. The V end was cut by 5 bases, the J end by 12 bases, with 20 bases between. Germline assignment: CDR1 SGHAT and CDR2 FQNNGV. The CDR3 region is CASSPTGDSGWQFF. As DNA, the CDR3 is TGTGCCAGCAGCCCTACCGGGGACTCCGGATGGCAGTTCTTC.

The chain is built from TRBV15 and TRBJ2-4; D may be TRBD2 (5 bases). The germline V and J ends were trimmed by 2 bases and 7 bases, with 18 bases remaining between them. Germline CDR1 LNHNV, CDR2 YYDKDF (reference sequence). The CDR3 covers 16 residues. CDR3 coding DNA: TGTGCCACCAGCAGACAGGACCGAGGGCTTGAGAACATTCAGTACTTC. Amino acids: CATSRQDRGLENIQYF.

The CDR3 region is CASSLDPGQSYGYTF. The CDR3 DNA is TGTGCCAGCAGCTTAGATCCGGGACAGAGCTATGGCTACACCTTC. The rearrangement joins TRBV7-9 to TRBJ1-2; 7 nucleotides line up with TRBD1. Per the germline V gene, CDR1 is SEHNR and CDR2 is FQNEAQ (reference sequence). V lost 1 base and J lost 4; bases outside the gene matches: 6. The CDR3 totals 15 residues.

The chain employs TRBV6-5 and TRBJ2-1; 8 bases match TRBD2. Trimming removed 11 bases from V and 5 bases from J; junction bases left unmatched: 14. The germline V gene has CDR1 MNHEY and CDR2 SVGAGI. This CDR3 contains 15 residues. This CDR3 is CASSSGSSGNNEQFF. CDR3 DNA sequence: TGTGCCTCCTCAAGCGGGAGTTCAGGCAACAATGAGCAGTTCTTC.

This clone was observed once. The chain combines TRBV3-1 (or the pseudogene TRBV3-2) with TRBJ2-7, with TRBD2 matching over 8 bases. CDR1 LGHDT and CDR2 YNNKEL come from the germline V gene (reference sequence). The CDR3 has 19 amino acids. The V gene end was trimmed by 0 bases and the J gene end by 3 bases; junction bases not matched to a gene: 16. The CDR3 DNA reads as TGTGCCAGCAGCCAAGATCGGGGTGACGGGAGGGCCATCCTCTACGAGCAGTACTTC. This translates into CASSQDRGDGRAILYEQYF.

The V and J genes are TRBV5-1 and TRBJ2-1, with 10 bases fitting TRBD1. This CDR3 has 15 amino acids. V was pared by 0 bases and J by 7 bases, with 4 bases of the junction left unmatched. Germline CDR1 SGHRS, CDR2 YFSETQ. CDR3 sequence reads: CASSLAGQGWNEQFF. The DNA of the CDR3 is TGCGCCAGCAGCTTGGCGGGACAGGGGTGGAATGAGCAGTTCTTC.

CDR3 region: CASSQEWSATNEKLFF. The CDR3 DNA sequence: TGTGCCAGCAGCCAAGAATGGAGCGCAACTAATGAAAAACTGTTTTTT. V gene TRBV4-2 combines with J gene TRBJ1-4; D ambiguous. Trimming left V 0 bases short and J 0 bases short, with 8 bases between. The CDR3 length is 16 residues. Germline values: CDR1 LGHNA, CDR2 YNFKEQ.

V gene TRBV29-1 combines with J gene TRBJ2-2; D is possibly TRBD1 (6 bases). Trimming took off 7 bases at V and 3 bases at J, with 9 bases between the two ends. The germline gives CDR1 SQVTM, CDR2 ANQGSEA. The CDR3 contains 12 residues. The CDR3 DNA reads TGCAGCGGGGCAGGGGACACCGGGGAGCTGTTTTTT. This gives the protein CSGAGDTGELFF.

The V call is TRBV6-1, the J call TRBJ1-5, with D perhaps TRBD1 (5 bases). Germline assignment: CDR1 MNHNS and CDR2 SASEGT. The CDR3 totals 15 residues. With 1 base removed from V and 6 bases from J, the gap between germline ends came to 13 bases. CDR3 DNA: TGTGCCAGCAGTGAAGGCCCGGGGGGGAGTCAGCCCCAGCATTTT. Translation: CASSEGPGGSQPQHF.

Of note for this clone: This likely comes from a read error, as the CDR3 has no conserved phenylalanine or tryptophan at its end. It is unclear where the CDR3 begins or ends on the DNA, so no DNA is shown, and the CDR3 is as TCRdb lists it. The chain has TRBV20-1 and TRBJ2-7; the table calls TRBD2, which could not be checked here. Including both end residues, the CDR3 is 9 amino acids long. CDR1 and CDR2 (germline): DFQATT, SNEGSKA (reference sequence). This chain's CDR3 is CSASRKRRS.

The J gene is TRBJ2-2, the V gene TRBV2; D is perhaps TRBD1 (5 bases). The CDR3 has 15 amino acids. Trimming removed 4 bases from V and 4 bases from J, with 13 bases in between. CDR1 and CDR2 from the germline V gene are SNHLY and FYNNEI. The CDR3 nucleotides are TGTGCCAGCAGTGTATCTGGGGCCGGCACCGGGGAGCTGTTTTTT. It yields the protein CASSVSGAGTGELFF.

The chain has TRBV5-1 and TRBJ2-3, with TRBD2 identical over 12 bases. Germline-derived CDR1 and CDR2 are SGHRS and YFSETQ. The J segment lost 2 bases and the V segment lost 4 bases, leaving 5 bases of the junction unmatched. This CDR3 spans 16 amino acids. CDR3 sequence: CASSPGLAGLTDTQYF. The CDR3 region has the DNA TGCGCCAGCAGCCCCGGACTAGCGGGGCTCACAGATACGCAGTATTTT.

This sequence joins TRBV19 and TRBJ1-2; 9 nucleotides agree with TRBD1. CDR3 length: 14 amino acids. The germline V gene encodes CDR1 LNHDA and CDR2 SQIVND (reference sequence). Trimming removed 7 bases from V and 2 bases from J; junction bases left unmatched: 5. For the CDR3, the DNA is TGTGCCAGTAATCGACAGGGGGTAAACTATGGCTACACCTTC. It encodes CASNRQGVNYGYTF.

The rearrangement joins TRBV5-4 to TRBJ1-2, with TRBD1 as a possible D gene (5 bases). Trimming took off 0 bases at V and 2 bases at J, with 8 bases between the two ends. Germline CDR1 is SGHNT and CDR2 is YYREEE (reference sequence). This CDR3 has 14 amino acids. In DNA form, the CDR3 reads TGTGCCAGCAGCTTGGAAGCAGGGAACTATGGCTACACCTTC. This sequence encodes CASSLEAGNYGYTF.

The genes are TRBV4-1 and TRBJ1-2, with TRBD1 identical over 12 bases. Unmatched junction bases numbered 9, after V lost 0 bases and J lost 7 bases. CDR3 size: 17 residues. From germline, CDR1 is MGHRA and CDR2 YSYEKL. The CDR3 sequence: CASSQDLGTGGAGGYTF. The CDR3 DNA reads TGCGCCAGCAGCCAAGATTTGGGGACAGGGGGCGCGGGTGGCTACACCTTC.

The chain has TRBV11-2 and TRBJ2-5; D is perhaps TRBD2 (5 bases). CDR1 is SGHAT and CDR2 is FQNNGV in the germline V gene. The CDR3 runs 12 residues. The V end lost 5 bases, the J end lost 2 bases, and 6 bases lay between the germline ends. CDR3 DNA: TGTGCCAGCAGCCCGGGGCAAGAGACCCAGTACTTC. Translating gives CASSPGQETQYF. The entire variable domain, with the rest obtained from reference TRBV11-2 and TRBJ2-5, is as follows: EAGVAQSPRYKIIEKRQSVAFWCNPISGHATLYWYQQILGQGPKLLIQFQNNGVVDDSQLPKDRFSAERLKGVDSTLKIQPAKLEDSAVYLCASSPGQETQYFGPGTRLLVL.

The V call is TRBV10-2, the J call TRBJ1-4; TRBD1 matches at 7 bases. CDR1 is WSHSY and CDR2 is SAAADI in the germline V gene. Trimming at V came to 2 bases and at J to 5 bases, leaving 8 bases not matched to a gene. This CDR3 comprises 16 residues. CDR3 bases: TGCGCCAGCAGTGAGGGGTATACGGGACAGAATGAAAAACTGTTTTTT. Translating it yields CASSEGYTGQNEKLFF.

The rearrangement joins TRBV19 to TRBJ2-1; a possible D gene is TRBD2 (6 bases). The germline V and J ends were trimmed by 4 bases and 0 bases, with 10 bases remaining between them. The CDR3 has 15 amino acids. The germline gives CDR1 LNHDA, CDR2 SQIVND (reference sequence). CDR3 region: CASSTHGSSYNEQFF. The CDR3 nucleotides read TGTGCCAGTAGTACCCACGGGAGCTCCTACAATGAGCAGTTCTTC.

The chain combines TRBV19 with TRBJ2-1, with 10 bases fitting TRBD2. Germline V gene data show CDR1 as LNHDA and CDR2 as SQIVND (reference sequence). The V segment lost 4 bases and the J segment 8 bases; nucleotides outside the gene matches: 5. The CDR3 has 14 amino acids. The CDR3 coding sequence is TGTGCCAGTAGTAACCAAGCGGGGGGGCATGAGCAGTTCTTC. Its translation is CASSNQAGGHEQFF.

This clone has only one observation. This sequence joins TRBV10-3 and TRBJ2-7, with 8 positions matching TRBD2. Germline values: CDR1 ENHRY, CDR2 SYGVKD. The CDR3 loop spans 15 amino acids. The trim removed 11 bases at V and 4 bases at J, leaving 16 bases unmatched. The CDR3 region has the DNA TGTGCCGTAGCCGTAAATGCGGGAGGCATATACGAGCAGTACTTC. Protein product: CAVAVNAGGIYEQYF.

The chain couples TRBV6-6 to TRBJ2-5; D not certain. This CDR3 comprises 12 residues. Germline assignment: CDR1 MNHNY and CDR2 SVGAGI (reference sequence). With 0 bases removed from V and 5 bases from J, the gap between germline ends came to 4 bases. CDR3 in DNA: TGTGCCAGCAGTTACTCGAGCGAGACCCAGTACTTC. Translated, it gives CASSYSSETQYF.

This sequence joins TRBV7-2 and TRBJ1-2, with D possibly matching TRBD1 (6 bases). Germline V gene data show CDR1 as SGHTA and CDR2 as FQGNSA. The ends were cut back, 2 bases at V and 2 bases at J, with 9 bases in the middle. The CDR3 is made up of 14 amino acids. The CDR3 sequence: CASSLTGQNYGYTF. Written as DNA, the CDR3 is TGTGCCAGCAGCTTAACAGGGCAGAACTATGGCTACACCTTC.